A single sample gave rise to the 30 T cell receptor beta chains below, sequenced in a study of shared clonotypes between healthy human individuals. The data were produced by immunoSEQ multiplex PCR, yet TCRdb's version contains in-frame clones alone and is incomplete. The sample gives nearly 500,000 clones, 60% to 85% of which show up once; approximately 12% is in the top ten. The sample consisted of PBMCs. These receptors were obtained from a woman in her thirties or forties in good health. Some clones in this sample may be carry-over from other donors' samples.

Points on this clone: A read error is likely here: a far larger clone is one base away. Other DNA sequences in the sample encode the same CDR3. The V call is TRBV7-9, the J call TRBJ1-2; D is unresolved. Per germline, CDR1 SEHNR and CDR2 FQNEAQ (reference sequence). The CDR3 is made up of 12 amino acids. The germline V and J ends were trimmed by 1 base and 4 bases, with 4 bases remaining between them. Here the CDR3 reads CASSLVGYGYTF. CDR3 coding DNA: TGTGCCAGCAGCTTAGTGGGCTATGGCTACACCTTC. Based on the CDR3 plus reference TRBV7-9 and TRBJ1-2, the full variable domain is DTGVSQNPRHKITKRGQNVTFRCDPISEHNRLYWYRQTLGQGPEFLTYFQNEAQLEKSRLLSDRFSAERPKGSFSTLEIQRTEQGDSAMYLCASSLVGYGYTFGSGTRLTVV.

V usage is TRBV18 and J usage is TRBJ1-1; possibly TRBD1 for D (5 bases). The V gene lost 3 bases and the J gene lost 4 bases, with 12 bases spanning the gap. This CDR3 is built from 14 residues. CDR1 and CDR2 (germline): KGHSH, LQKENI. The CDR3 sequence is CASSPGGSGTEAFF. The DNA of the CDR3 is TGTGCCAGCTCACCGGGGGGAAGCGGCACTGAAGCTTTCTTT. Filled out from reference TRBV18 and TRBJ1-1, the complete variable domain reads NAGVMQNPRHLVRRRGQEARLRCSPMKGHSHVYWYRQLPEEGLKFMVYLQKENIIDESGMPKERFSAEFPKEGPSILRIQQVVRGDSAAYFCASSPGGSGTEAFFGQGTRLTVV.

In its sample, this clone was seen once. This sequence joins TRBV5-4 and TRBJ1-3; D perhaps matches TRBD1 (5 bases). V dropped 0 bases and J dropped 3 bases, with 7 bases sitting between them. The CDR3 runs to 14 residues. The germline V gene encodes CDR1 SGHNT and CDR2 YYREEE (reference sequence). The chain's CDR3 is CASSLAGIGNTIYF. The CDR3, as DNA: TGTGCCAGCAGCTTGGCAGGGATTGGAAACACCATATATTTT.

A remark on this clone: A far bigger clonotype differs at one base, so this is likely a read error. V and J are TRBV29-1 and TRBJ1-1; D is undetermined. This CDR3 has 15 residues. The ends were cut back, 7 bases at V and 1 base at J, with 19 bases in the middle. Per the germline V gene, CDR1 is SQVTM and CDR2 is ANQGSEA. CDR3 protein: CSADPPTKGNTEAFF. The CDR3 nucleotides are TGCAGCGCCGATCCTCCTACAAAAGGGAACACTGAAGCTTTCTTT.

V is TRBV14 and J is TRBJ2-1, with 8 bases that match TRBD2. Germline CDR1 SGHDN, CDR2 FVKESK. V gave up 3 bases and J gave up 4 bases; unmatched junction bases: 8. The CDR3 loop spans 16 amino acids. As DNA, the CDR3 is TGTGCCAGCAGCCACCATAGCGGGATGGCGTACAATGAGCAGTTCTTC. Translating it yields CASSHHSGMAYNEQFF.

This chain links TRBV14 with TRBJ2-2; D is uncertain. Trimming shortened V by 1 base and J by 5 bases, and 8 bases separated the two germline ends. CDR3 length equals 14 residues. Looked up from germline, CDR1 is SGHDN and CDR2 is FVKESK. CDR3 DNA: TGTGCCAGCAGCCAAGTTATAAGTACCGGGGAGCTGTTTTTT. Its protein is CASSQVISTGELFF.

This CDR3 is CASSPGVAGIQETQYF. Written as DNA, the CDR3 is TGTGCCAGCAGCCCCGGGGTAGCGGGGATCCAAGAGACCCAGTACTTC. The rearrangement uses TRBV11-3 and TRBJ2-5, with 8 bases aligning to TRBD2. Germline V gives CDR1 SGHNT, CDR2 YENEEA. After removal of 5 bases from V and 1 base from J, the junction contained 9 bases not matched to a gene. The CDR3 is 16 residues long.

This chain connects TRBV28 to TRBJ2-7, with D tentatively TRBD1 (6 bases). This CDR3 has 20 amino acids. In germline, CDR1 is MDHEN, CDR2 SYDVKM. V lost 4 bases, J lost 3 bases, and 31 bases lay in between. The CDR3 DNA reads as TGTGCCAGCAGTTCGGGAAGCTTGAAAAAGGGACACCAAGTCCTCTACGAGCAGTACTTC. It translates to CASSSGSLKKGHQVLYEQYF.

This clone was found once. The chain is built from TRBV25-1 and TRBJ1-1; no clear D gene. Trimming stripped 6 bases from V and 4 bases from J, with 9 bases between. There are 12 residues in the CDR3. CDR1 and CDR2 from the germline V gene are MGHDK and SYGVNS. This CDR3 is CASRRTGTEAFF. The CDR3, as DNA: TGTGCCAGCAGAAGGACGGGCACTGAAGCTTTCTTT.

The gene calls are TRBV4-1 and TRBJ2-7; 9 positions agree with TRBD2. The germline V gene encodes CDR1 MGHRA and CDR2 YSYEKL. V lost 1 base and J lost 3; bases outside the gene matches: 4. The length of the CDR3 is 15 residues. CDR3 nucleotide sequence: TGCGCCAGCAGCCAAGGGCTAGCGGGGTTCTACGAGCAGTACTTC. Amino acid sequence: CASSQGLAGFYEQYF.

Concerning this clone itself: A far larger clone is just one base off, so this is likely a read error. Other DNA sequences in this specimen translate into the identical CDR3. For the CDR3, the DNA is TGTGCCAGCCGTAGACCTGACAGGTTCTCTGCAACCAATGAAAAACTGTTTTTT. This codes for CASRRPDRFSATNEKLFF. This rearrangement joins TRBV28 to TRBJ1-4, with a tentative D call TRBD1 (6 bases). The CDR3 loop spans 18 amino acids. Looked up from germline, CDR1 is MDHEN and CDR2 is SYDVKM.

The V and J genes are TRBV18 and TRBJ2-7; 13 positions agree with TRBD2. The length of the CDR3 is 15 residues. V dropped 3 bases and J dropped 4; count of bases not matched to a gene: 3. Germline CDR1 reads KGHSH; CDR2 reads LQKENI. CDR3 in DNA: TGTGCCAGCTCACCGGGGACTAGCGGGACGTACGAGCAGTACTTC. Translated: CASSPGTSGTYEQYF.

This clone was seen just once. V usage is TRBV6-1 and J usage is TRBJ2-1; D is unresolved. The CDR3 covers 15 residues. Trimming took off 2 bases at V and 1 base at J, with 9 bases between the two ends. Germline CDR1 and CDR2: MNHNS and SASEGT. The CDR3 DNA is TGTGCCAGCAGTGAATTGGCGGAATCCTACAATGAGCAGTTCTTC. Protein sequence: CASSELAESYNEQFF.

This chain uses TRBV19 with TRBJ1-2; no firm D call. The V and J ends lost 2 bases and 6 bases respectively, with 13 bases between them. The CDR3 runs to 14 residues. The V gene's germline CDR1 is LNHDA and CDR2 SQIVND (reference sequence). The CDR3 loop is CASSIRASTNGYTF. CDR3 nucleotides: TGTGCCAGTAGTATACGGGCGTCTACAAATGGCTACACCTTC.

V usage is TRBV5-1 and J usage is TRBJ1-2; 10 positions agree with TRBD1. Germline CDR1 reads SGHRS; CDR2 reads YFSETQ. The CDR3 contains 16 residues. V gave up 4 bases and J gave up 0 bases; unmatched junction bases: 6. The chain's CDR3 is CASSAGTGVTNYGYTF. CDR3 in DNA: TGCGCCAGCAGCGCGGGGACAGGGGTAACTAACTATGGCTACACCTTC.

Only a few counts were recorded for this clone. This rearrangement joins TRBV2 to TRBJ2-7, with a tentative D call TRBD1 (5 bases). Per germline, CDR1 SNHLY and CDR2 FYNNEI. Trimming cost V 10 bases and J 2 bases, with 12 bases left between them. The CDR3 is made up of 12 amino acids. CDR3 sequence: CATRVGTYEQYF. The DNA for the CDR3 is TGTGCCACCAGGGTGGGGACCTACGAGCAGTACTTC. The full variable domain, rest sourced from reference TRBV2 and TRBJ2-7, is EPEVTQTPSHQVTQMGQEVILRCVPISNHLYFYWYRQILGQKVEFLVSFYNNEISEKSEIFDDQFSVERPDGSNFTLKIRSTKLEDSAMYFCATRVGTYEQYFGPGTRLTVT.

The CDR3 DNA sequence: TGTGCCAGCAGCCGTACTAGCGCGAGCTCCTACAATGAGCAGTTCTTC. Translating it yields CASSRTSASSYNEQFF. The rearrangement links TRBV7-9 to TRBJ2-1, with 7 bases aligning to TRBD2. J lost 0 bases, V lost 5 bases, and 7 bases had no gene match. In germline, CDR1 is SEHNR, CDR2 FQNEAQ (reference sequence). This CDR3 region has 16 residues.

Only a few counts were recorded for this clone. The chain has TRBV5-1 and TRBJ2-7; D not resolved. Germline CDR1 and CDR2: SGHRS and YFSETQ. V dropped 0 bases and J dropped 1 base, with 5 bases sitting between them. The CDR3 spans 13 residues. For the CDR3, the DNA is TGCGCCAGCAGCTTGGACGCTTCCTACGAGCAGTACTTC. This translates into CASSLDASYEQYF.

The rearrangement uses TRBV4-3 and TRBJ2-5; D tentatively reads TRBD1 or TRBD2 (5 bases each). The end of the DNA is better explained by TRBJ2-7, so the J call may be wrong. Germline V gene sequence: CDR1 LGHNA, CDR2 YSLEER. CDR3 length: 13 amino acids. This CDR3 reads CASRRDLNSEQYF. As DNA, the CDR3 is TGCGCCAGCAGAAGGGACCTCAATTCCGAGCAGTACTTC.

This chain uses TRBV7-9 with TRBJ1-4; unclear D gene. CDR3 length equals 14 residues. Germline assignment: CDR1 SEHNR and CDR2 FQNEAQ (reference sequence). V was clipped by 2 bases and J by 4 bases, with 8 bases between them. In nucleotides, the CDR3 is TGTGCCAGCAGCTTATTGGGGATTAATGAAAAACTGTTTTTT. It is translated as CASSLLGINEKLFF.

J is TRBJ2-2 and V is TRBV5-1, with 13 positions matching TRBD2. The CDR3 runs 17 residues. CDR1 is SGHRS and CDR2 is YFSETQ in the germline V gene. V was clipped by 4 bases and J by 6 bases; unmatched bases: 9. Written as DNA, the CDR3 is TGCGCCAGCAGCCCTGGACTAGCGGGAGCGGACGCCGGGGAGCTGTTTTTT. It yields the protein CASSPGLAGADAGELFF.

The CDR3 is CASSLGNEQFF. The CDR3 region has the DNA TGTGCCAGCAGTTTAGGCAATGAGCAGTTCTTC. This sequence joins TRBV28 and TRBJ2-1; D not certain. V gave up 2 bases and J gave up 6 bases, with 2 bases separating them. The CDR3 has 11 amino acids. Germline V gene data show CDR1 as MDHEN and CDR2 as SYDVKM.

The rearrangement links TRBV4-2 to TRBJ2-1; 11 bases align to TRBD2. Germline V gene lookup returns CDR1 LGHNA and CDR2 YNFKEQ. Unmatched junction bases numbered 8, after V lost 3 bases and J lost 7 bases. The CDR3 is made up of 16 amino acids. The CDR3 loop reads CASSQQPGLAANEQFF. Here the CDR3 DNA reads TGTGCCAGCAGCCAGCAACCGGGACTAGCGGCGAATGAGCAGTTCTTC.

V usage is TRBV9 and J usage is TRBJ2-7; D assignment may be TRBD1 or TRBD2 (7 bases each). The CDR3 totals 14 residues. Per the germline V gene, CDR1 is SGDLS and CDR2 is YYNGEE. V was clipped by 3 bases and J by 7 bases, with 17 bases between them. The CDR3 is CASSETTQGGEQYF. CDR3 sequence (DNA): TGTGCCAGCAGCGAAACCACCCAGGGGGGGGAGCAGTACTTC.

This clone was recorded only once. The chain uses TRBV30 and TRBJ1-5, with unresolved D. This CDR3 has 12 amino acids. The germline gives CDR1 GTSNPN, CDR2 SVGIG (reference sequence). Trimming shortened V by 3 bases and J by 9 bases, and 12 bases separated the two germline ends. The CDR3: CAWSPREGPQHF. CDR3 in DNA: TGTGCCTGGAGCCCAAGGGAGGGGCCCCAGCATTTT.

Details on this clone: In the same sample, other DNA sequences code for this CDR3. The CDR3 DNA is TGTGCCACCAGCACCTTACAGGGGGCAAGTGAAAAACTGTTTTTT. It specifies CATSTLQGASEKLFF. This chain links TRBV15 with TRBJ1-4, with 9 positions matching TRBD1. Germline-derived CDR1 and CDR2 are LNHNV and YYDKDF (reference sequence). The CDR3 has 15 residues. V was pared by 4 bases and J by 7 bases, with 7 bases of the junction left unmatched. Drawing the rest from reference TRBV15 and TRBJ1-4, the complete variable domain is DAMVIQNPRYQVTQFGKPVTLSCSQTLNHNVMYWYQQKSSQAPKLLFHYYDKDFNNEADTPDNFQSRRPNTSFCFLDIRSPGLGDTAMYLCATSTLQGASEKLFFGSGTQLSVL.

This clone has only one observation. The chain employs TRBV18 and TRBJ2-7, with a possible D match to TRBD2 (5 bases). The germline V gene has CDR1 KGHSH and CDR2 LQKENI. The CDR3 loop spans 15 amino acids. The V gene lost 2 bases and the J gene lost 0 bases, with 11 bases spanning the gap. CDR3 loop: CASSPNGKSSYEQYF. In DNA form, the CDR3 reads TGTGCCAGCTCACCAAACGGGAAGAGCTCCTACGAGCAGTACTTC.

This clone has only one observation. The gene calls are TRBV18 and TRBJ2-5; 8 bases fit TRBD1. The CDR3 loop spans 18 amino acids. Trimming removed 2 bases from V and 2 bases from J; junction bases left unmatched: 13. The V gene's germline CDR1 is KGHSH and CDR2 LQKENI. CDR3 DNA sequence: TGTGCCAGCTCACCAGTAGGACAGGGCATCAATTTGCAAGAGACCCAGTACTTC. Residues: CASSPVGQGINLQETQYF.

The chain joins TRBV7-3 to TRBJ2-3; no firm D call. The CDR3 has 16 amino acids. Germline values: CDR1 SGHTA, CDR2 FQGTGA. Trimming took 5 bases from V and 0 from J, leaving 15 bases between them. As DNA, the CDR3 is TGTGCCAGCAGCCAAACCTACCAGCAAAGCACAGATACGCAGTATTTT. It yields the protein CASSQTYQQSTDTQYF.

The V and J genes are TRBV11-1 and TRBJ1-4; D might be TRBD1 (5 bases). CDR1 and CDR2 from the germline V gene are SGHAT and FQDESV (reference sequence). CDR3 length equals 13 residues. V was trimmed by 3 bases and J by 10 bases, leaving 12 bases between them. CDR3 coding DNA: TGTGCCAGCAGCTTTGGGGGTGAGGGAAAACTGTTTTTT. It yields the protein CASSFGGEGKLFF.